The next 29 T cell receptor beta chains were all read from a single sample in a study of blood T cell repertoires in COVID-19. The table came from immunoSEQ multiplex PCR; TCRdb's copy has only in-frame clones and leaves some out. This table has about 380,000 clones, around 87% appearing once. What was sequenced was PBMCs or T cells enriched from blood (not recorded which). These TCRs come from a man under 40 who had recovered from COVID-19.

The chain combines TRBV11-2 with TRBJ1-2; possible D gene TRBD1, 6 bases. V lost 8 bases, J lost 9 bases, and 28 bases lay in between. CDR1 and CDR2 from the germline V gene are SGHAT and FQNNGV. The CDR3 sequence is 16 residues long. CDR3: CASRPGRGWVGTSYTF. The CDR3 DNA reads as TGTGCCAGCCGGCCGGGCAGGGGCTGGGTGGGTACGAGCTACACCTTC.

V usage is TRBV11-2 and J usage is TRBJ2-1, with 8 bases aligning to TRBD1. Looked up from germline, CDR1 is SGHAT and CDR2 is FQNNGV. The CDR3 extends over 17 amino acids. Trimming at V came to 5 bases and at J to 1 base, leaving 10 bases not matched to a gene. The CDR3 DNA reads as TGTGCCAGCAGCATCAGGGGGCGCATCCGGTCCTACAATGAGCAGTTCTTC. This codes for CASSIRGRIRSYNEQFF.

This clone appeared once. CDR3 sequence: CATSRETGYETQYF. DNA for the CDR3: TGTGCCACCAGCAGGGAGACAGGGTACGAGACCCAGTACTTC. V gene TRBV15 combines with J gene TRBJ2-5, with 7 bases matching TRBD1. The length of the CDR3 is 14 residues. V was pared by 3 bases and J by 5 bases, with 6 bases of the junction left unmatched. Germline V gene data show CDR1 as LNHNV and CDR2 as YYDKDF (reference sequence).

This clone occurred once. The rearrangement joins TRBV18 to TRBJ2-5; D might be TRBD1 (5 bases). The CDR3 spans 16 residues. The germline gives CDR1 KGHSH, CDR2 LQKENI. Trimming shortened V by 3 bases and J by 5 bases, and 19 bases separated the two germline ends. CDR3 protein: CASSPPRGFDGETQYF. The CDR3 region has the DNA TGTGCCAGCTCACCTCCTAGGGGTTTCGATGGGGAGACCCAGTACTTC. The variable domain in full, with the rest retrieved from reference TRBV18 and TRBJ2-5, is NAGVMQNPRHLVRRRGQEARLRCSPMKGHSHVYWYRQLPEEGLKFMVYLQKENIIDESGMPKERFSAEFPKEGPSILRIQQVVRGDSAAYFCASSPPRGFDGETQYFGPGTRLLVL.

The CDR3 reads CASSLGFTGELFF. The CDR3 DNA is TGTGCCAGCAGTCTCGGGTTCACCGGGGAGCTGTTTTTT. The rearrangement uses TRBV12-3 or TRBV12-4 and TRBJ2-2; unclear D gene. The V end lost 5 bases, the J end lost 4 bases, and 8 bases lay between the germline ends. The length of the CDR3 is 13 residues.

The chain has TRBV7-9 and TRBJ1-4, with a possible D match to TRBD1 (6 bases). Trimming stripped 11 bases from V and 6 bases from J, with 16 bases between. From germline, CDR1 is SEHNR and CDR2 FQNEAQ (reference sequence). The CDR3 totals 13 residues. In DNA, the CDR3 is TGTGCCTCAAAGAGGGACATGTATGAAAAACTGTTTTTT. This gives the protein CASKRDMYEKLFF.

The gene calls are TRBV30 and TRBJ1-2, with 9 bases fitting TRBD1. CDR1 is GTSNPN, CDR2 SVGIG, per germline (reference sequence). The CDR3 is 14 residues long. V was clipped by 5 bases and J by 3 bases; unmatched bases: 7. As DNA, the CDR3 is TGTGCCTGGGCCGGACAGGGGACAGACTATGGCTACACCTTC. This encodes CAWAGQGTDYGYTF. The whole variable domain, filled in from reference TRBV30 and TRBJ1-2, reads SQTIHQWPATLVQPVGSPLSLECTVEGTSNPNLYWYRQAAGRGLQLLFYSVGIGQISSEVPQNLSASRPQDRQFILSSKKLLLSDSGFYLCAWAGQGTDYGYTFGSGTRLTVV.

CDR3 in DNA: TGTGCCAGCTCACCCCCTGGGCAGAGATATAATTCACCCCTCCACTTT. This sequence encodes CASSPPGQRYNSPLHF. V and J are TRBV18 and TRBJ1-6; D remains unclear. The CDR3 consists of 16 residues. Trimming shortened V by 3 bases and J by 4 bases, and 13 bases separated the two germline ends. Per germline, CDR1 KGHSH and CDR2 LQKENI. Using reference TRBV18 and TRBJ1-6 for the parts outside the CDR3, the full variable domain is NAGVMQNPRHLVRRRGQEARLRCSPMKGHSHVYWYRQLPEEGLKFMVYLQKENIIDESGMPKERFSAEFPKEGPSILRIQQVVRGDSAAYFCASSPPGQRYNSPLHFGNGTRLTVT.

J is TRBJ2-3 and V is TRBV12-5; 10 bases fit TRBD2. The CDR3 spans 15 residues. The V gene's germline CDR1 is LGHNT and CDR2 FRNRAP. The trim removed 6 bases at V and 5 bases at J, leaving 8 bases unmatched. For the CDR3, the DNA is TGTGCTAGTGGGGCACTAGCGGGGTTGAGAGATACGCAGTATTTT. Its protein product is CASGALAGLRDTQYF.

J is TRBJ2-7 and V is TRBV5-4; tentative D call: TRBD1 (5 bases). The V gene lost 5 bases and the J gene lost 1 base, with 13 bases spanning the gap. The CDR3 covers 14 residues. Germline loops: CDR1 SGHNT, CDR2 YYREEE (reference sequence). The CDR3 spells CASRHKTESYEQYF. The CDR3 DNA follows: TGTGCCAGCAGACACAAGACAGAATCCTACGAGCAGTACTTC. Based on the CDR3 plus reference TRBV5-4 and TRBJ2-7, the full variable domain is ETGVTQSPTHLIKTRGQQVTLRCSSQSGHNTVSWYQQALGQGPQFIFQYYREEENGRGNFPPRFSGLQFPNYSSELNVNALELDDSALYLCASRHKTESYEQYFGPGTRLTVT.

The V and J genes are TRBV6-9 and TRBJ1-4, with TRBD1 matching over 7 bases. V gave up 4 bases and J gave up 13 bases; unmatched junction bases: 9. Per germline, CDR1 MNHGY and CDR2 SVAAGI. The CDR3 runs to 13 residues. The CDR3 sequence: CASSSQTGQPLFF. CDR3 DNA: TGTGCCAGCAGTTCCCAAACGGGACAGCCACTGTTTTTT.

The genes are TRBV6-5 and TRBJ1-1; unclear D gene. The CDR3 totals 15 residues. Germline CDR1 is MNHEY and CDR2 is SVGAGI. V lost 2 bases and J 5 bases, leaving 15 bases between the germline ends. CDR3 nucleotides: TGTGCCAGCAGTTACCTCAATGGCAGGCCGACTGAAGCTTTCTTT. It yields the protein CASSYLNGRPTEAFF.

The chain links TRBV18 to TRBJ1-2, with TRBD1 matching over 8 bases. Germline CDR1 KGHSH, CDR2 LQKENI. This CDR3 is 12 amino acids long. V gave up 6 bases and J gave up 7 bases; unmatched junction bases: 4. CDR3 sequence (DNA): TGTGCCAGCTCCTCAACAGGGGGTGGCTACACCTTC. Translating gives CASSSTGGGYTF. The full variable domain, its missing parts supplied by reference TRBV18 and TRBJ1-2, is NAGVMQNPRHLVRRRGQEARLRCSPMKGHSHVYWYRQLPEEGLKFMVYLQKENIIDESGMPKERFSAEFPKEGPSILRIQQVVRGDSAAYFCASSSTGGGYTFGSGTRLTVV.

This clone was seen a single time. The chain uses TRBV19 and TRBJ1-5, with 8 bases fitting TRBD1. Germline V gene sequence: CDR1 LNHDA, CDR2 SQIVND (reference sequence). This CDR3 is 17 amino acids long. Trimming cost V 1 base and J 1 base; bases outside gene matches: 6. The CDR3 sequence is CASSIGRGQGSNQPQHF. As DNA, the CDR3 is TGTGCCAGTAGTATAGGCAGGGGGCAGGGAAGCAATCAGCCCCAGCATTTT.

The chain has TRBV6-4 and TRBJ2-4; possibly TRBD2 for D (6 bases). V was clipped by 3 bases and J by 1 base, with 22 bases between them. The germline gives CDR1 MRHNA, CDR2 SNTAGT. The CDR3 is made up of 19 amino acids. The CDR3 nucleotides are TGTGCCAGCAGTGAATCGCCCCTCGACGGGGGAAGTGCCAAAAACATTCAGTACTTC. Encoded protein: CASSESPLDGGSAKNIQYF.

J is TRBJ1-5 and V is TRBV12-2. TRBV12-2 represents a pseudogene. This CDR3 contains 15 residues. The CDR3 reads CASRYRDLDNQPQHF. CDR3 DNA sequence: TGTGCAAGTCGCTACCGGGACTTAGACAATCAGCCCCAGCATTTT.

The chain combines TRBV27 with TRBJ2-3; no clear D. CDR1 and CDR2 from the germline V gene are MNHEY and SMNVEV (reference sequence). This CDR3 has 16 residues. The V and J ends lost 0 bases and 5 bases respectively, with 15 bases between them. CDR3 amino acids: CASSLSGSTVRDTQYF. In DNA form, the CDR3 reads TGTGCCAGCAGTTTATCCGGGTCAACCGTACGAGATACGCAGTATTTT.

Here the CDR3 DNA reads TGTGCCAGCAGTTACCTCAGACAGGGGGCCGACACTGAAGCTTTCTTT. Protein product: CASSYLRQGADTEAFF. The chain couples TRBV6-6 to TRBJ1-1; TRBD1 agrees at 10 bases. Trimming cost V 2 bases and J 3 bases; bases outside gene matches: 6. Germline-derived CDR1 and CDR2 are MNHNY and SVGAGI (reference sequence). The CDR3 length is 16 residues.

The chain carries TRBV10-3 and TRBJ2-2, with TRBD1 identical over 8 bases. This CDR3 contains 16 residues. V lost 0 bases and J lost 2; bases outside the gene matches: 2. Germline lookup yields CDR1 ENHRY and CDR2 SYGVKD. CDR3: CAISESGQGNTGELFF. For the CDR3, the DNA is TGTGCCATCAGTGAGTCCGGACAGGGTAACACCGGGGAGCTGTTTTTT.

The chain has TRBV7-9 and TRBJ2-7; TRBD1 matches at 8 bases. The CDR3 consists of 14 residues. Trimming cost V 5 bases and J 2 bases; bases outside gene matches: 5. The V gene's germline CDR1 is SEHNR and CDR2 FQNEAQ (reference sequence). The CDR3 nucleotides are TGTGCCAGCAGCGAATGGACAGGGACCTACGAGCAGTACTTC. Amino acid sequence: CASSEWTGTYEQYF.

The V call is TRBV5-4, the J call TRBJ1-6; tentative D call: TRBD1 (5 bases). Germline lookup yields CDR1 SGHNT and CDR2 YYREEE (reference sequence). V shed 4 bases and J shed 2 bases, with 10 bases lying between them. CDR3 length: 15 amino acids. Here the CDR3 reads CASSGGGPYNSPLHF. CDR3 bases: TGTGCCAGCAGCGGGGGAGGACCCTATAATTCACCCCTCCACTTT.

The rearrangement uses TRBV7-9 and TRBJ1-4; D is ambiguous. Germline CDR1 and CDR2: SEHNR and FQNEAQ (reference sequence). CDR3 size: 14 residues. The V and J ends lost 5 bases and 14 bases respectively, with 21 bases between them. The CDR3 protein is CASSQENKAVVLFF. The CDR3 DNA sequence: TGTGCCAGCAGCCAAGAGAACAAGGCGGTGGTCCTGTTTTTT. The entire variable domain, with the rest obtained from reference TRBV7-9 and TRBJ1-4, is as follows: DTGVSQNPRHKITKRGQNVTFRCDPISEHNRLYWYRQTLGQGPEFLTYFQNEAQLEKSRLLSDRFSAERPKGSFSTLEIQRTEQGDSAMYLCASSQENKAVVLFFGSGTQLSVL.

The rearrangement uses TRBV4-2 and TRBJ2-7, with a tentative D call TRBD2 (6 bases). The CDR3 has 13 amino acids. V lost 10 bases and J lost 6, with 19 bases in between. Germline assignment: CDR1 LGHNA and CDR2 YNFKEQ. The DNA of the CDR3 is TGTGCCACGGCCAGCACGGGGGTCGGCGAGCAGTACTTC. Translating it yields CATASTGVGEQYF.

CDR3 nucleotides: TGTGCCAGCGGCTTAACAGGGGAAACGACTGAAGCTTTCTTT. It yields the protein CASGLTGETTEAFF. This chain links TRBV6-4 with TRBJ1-1, with 7 bases lining up with TRBD1. The V and J ends lost 8 bases and 5 bases, in that order; junction bases with no gene match: 11. Germline CDR1 reads MRHNA; CDR2 reads SNTAGT. The length of the CDR3 is 14 residues.

This clone has a handful of counts. V is TRBV9 and J is TRBJ2-1; D not certain. The CDR3 runs 12 residues. The V gene lost 0 bases and the J gene lost 9 bases, with 7 bases spanning the gap. Germline V gives CDR1 SGDLS, CDR2 YYNGEE. CDR3 loop: CASSVGGVEQFF. CDR3 DNA sequence: TGTGCCAGCAGCGTAGGAGGAGTTGAGCAGTTCTTC. Looking up the rest from reference TRBV9 and TRBJ2-1 gives the full variable domain: DSGVTQTPKHLITATGQRVTLRCSPRSGDLSVYWYQQSLDQGLQFLIQYYNGEERAKGNILERFSAQQFPDLHSELNLSSLELGDSALYFCASSVGGVEQFFGPGTRLTVL.

This chain joins TRBV30 and TRBJ1-6; no clear D gene. Germline lookup yields CDR1 GTSNPN and CDR2 SVGIG (reference sequence). The CDR3 is 15 amino acids. V shed 4 bases and J shed 7 bases, with 17 bases lying between them. CDR3 amino acids: CAWTPGFVPNSPLHF. Here the CDR3 DNA reads TGTGCCTGGACCCCGGGATTCGTACCAAATTCACCCCTCCACTTT.

The chain has TRBV18 and TRBJ1-5, with TRBD1 matching over 8 bases. The CDR3 consists of 18 residues. Germline V gene lookup returns CDR1 KGHSH and CDR2 LQKENI. Losses at the gene ends were 2 bases for V and 5 bases for J; bases not matched to a gene: 14. Here the CDR3 DNA reads TGTGCCAGCTCACCAAATAGACTCCAGGGGGCGGCGGATCAGCCCCAGCATTTT. It is translated as CASSPNRLQGAADQPQHF.

CDR3 sequence: CASTPWQDGELFF. In DNA form, the CDR3 reads TGTGCCAGTACCCCGTGGCAAGACGGGGAGCTGTTTTTT. V is TRBV19 and J is TRBJ2-2; D gene unclear. The V gene's germline CDR1 is LNHDA and CDR2 SQIVND (reference sequence). Deletions cut 7 bases from V and 7 bases from J, with 13 bases between. The length of the CDR3 is 13 residues.

This clone was detected a few times. This chain uses TRBV19 with TRBJ1-2, with D unresolved. The ends were cut back, 5 bases at V and 4 bases at J, with 11 bases in the middle. This CDR3 region has 13 residues. CDR1 is LNHDA, CDR2 SQIVND, per germline (reference sequence). This CDR3 is CASSPASSYGYTF. The CDR3 coding sequence is TGTGCCAGTAGTCCTGCGAGTTCCTATGGCTACACCTTC.